This section outlines one T cell receptor beta chain sequence together with its context. Its antigen is still unknown. The sample comes from a study of OX40 agonist ivuxolimab in advanced cancers. The study's findings and limits: Relatively little clonal expansion, among the lowest observed, appeared in partial responders at 0.1-3.0 mg/kg. Low normalized clonal expansion also occurred in some nonresponding patients. Blood T cells, both CD4+ and CD8+, expanded clonally by week 6 at 0.1 to 3.0 mg/kg.

CDR1 and CDR2 (germline): GTSNPN, SVGIG (reference sequence). CDR3 length: 12 amino acids. The V end lost 1 base, the J end lost 8 bases, and 12 bases lay between the germline ends. Profiling relied on immunoSEQ multiplex PCR, and the TCRdb table lists in-frame clones only, not all of them. The profile shows some 77,000 clones, about 93% of them singletons. This chain uses TRBV30 with TRBJ2-7; tentatively, D is TRBD1 (7 bases). Sequences were derived from CD4+ or CD8+ T cells sorted from blood, sampled in a trial of the OX40 agonist ivuxolimab. The TCR sequence derives from an adult with an advanced solid tumor such as melanoma, head and neck, liver or kidney cancer. The DNA of the CDR3 is TGTGCCTGGAGTGGACAGGGAGGCAAGCAGTACTTC. It is translated as CAWSGQGGKQYF.